Below, 22 T cell receptor beta chains from the same sample are listed, as sequenced in a study of Graves' ophthalmopathy and Graves' hyperthyroidism. TCR beta CDR3 amplification used RNA transcripts. In the first round, RT-PCR was carried out with HTBI primers, and a multiplex PCR formed the second round. TCRdb re-derived calls from the multiplex PCR reads in MiXCR, one entry per CDR3 protein. The table records about 700,000 distinct CDR3 sequences, just over 40% of them present only once. Sequencing was performed on peripheral blood. These receptors all come from an adult man with Graves' ophthalmopathy.

The genes are TRBV7-9 and TRBJ1-3; no clear D. The V and J ends lost 6 bases and 2 bases respectively, with 11 bases between them. The CDR3 has 14 amino acids. CDR1 and CDR2 (germline): SEHNR, FQNEAQ (reference sequence). CDR3 protein: CASRERGTGNTIYF. The CDR3 DNA reads as TGTGCCAGCAGGGAGCGGGGAACTGGAAACACCATATATTTT.

V gene TRBV5-1 combines with J gene TRBJ1-5, with TRBD1 as a possible D gene (5 bases). Trimming pared 1 base from V and 11 bases from J, leaving 19 bases between. The CDR3 consists of 15 residues. Germline values: CDR1 SGHRS, CDR2 YFSETQ. The chain's CDR3 is CASSLTSGAQETQHF. As DNA, the CDR3 is TGCGCCAGCAGCTTGACTAGCGGGGCTCAAGAGACCCAGCATTTT. The full variable domain, its missing parts supplied by reference TRBV5-1 and TRBJ1-5, is KAGVTQTPRYLIKTRGQQVTLSCSPISGHRSVSWYQQTPGQGLQFLFEYFSETQRNKGNFPGRFSGRQFSNSRSEMNVSTLELGDSALYLCASSLTSGAQETQHFGDGTRLSIL.

This clonotype was counted only a few times. The genes are TRBV6-6 and TRBJ1-3; weak D call: TRBD1 (5 bases). The length of the CDR3 is 15 residues. With 1 base removed from V and 4 bases from J, the gap between germline ends came to 11 bases. Germline V gene sequence: CDR1 MNHNY, CDR2 SVGAGI (reference sequence). The CDR3 protein is CASSYFSGDGNTIYF. The CDR3, as DNA: TGTGCCAGCAGTTACTTTAGTGGGGACGGAAACACCATATATTTT.

The sample holds one count of this clonotype. The rearrangement joins TRBV13 to TRBJ1-6; no reliable D call. Germline loops: CDR1 PRHDT, CDR2 FYEKMQ (reference sequence). The V end was cut by 0 bases, the J end by 7 bases, with 10 bases between. CDR3 length: 15 residues. The CDR3 region is CASSLGLGPNSPLHF. For the CDR3, the DNA is TGTGCCAGCAGCTTAGGGCTGGGCCCAAATTCACCCCTCCACTTT.

This chain links TRBV9 with TRBJ1-6; 10 nucleotides line up with TRBD1. The CDR3 is made up of 15 amino acids. CDR1 and CDR2 (germline): SGDLS, YYNGEE. J was trimmed by 7 bases and V by 4 bases; bases with no gene match: 5. CDR3 sequence: CASSIQGQGNSPLHF. CDR3 DNA sequence: TGTGCCAGCAGCATACAGGGACAGGGGAATTCACCCCTCCACTTT.

To note about this clonotype: The junction departs from the called germline gene at one end, perhaps through a read error. The gene calls are TRBV6-8 and TRBJ1-6; D not resolved. The CDR3 has 11 residues. Germline V gene data show CDR1 as MNHGY and CDR2 as SAAAGT. The CDR3: CPAFGNSPLHF. CDR3 in DNA: TGCCCAGCGTTCGGTAATTCACCCCTCCACTTT.

The chain joins TRBV30 to TRBJ2-2; 10 bases line up with TRBD2. This CDR3 is 15 amino acids long. Per germline, CDR1 GTSNPN and CDR2 SVGIG (reference sequence). V lost 3 bases and J lost 1; bases outside the gene matches: 2. The CDR3 loop is CAWRPSGRNTGELFF. In nucleotides, the CDR3 is TGTGCCTGGAGGCCTAGCGGGAGGAACACCGGGGAGCTGTTTTTT. The full variable domain, rest sourced from reference TRBV30 and TRBJ2-2, is SQTIHQWPATLVQPVGSPLSLECTVEGTSNPNLYWYRQAAGRGLQLLFYSVGIGQISSEVPQNLSASRPQDRQFILSSKKLLLSDSGFYLCAWRPSGRNTGELFFGEGSRLTVL.

Points on this clonotype: Possible read error: a much larger clone is one base away. A read error is likely, as this CDR3 ends without the conserved phenylalanine or tryptophan. J is TRBJ1-2 and V is TRBV2; D is unclear. Trimming left V 6 bases short and J 2 bases short, with 16 bases between. CDR1 is SNHLY and CDR2 is FYNNEI in the germline V gene. The CDR3 length is 15 residues. This CDR3 reads CASSETQTGNYGYTL. As DNA, the CDR3 is TGTGCCAGCAGCGAGACACAAACCGGGAACTATGGCTACACCCTC.

The rearrangement uses TRBV20-1 and TRBJ1-1; 7 positions agree with TRBD1. The CDR3 consists of 17 residues. V shed 3 bases and J 4 bases; nucleotides not matched to a gene: 17. CDR1 and CDR2 from the germline V gene are DFQATT and SNEGSKA (reference sequence). CDR3 in amino acids: CSASWDRNKDWGTEAFF. The CDR3 region has the DNA TGCAGTGCTAGTTGGGACAGAAATAAGGATTGGGGCACTGAAGCTTTCTTT.

DNA of the CDR3: TGTGCCACCAGCAGGATGACAGGGGCGAGAGGTGGAAACACCATATATTTT. It specifies CATSRMTGARGGNTIYF. The chain combines TRBV15 with TRBJ1-3; 8 bases line up with TRBD1. V was pared by 3 bases and J by 3 bases, with 10 bases of the junction left unmatched. Germline loops: CDR1 LNHNV, CDR2 YYDKDF (reference sequence). The CDR3 length is 17 residues. The full variable domain, with the rest looked up from reference TRBV15 and TRBJ1-3, is DAMVIQNPRYQVTQFGKPVTLSCSQTLNHNVMYWYQQKSSQAPKLLFHYYDKDFNNEADTPDNFQSRRPNTSFCFLDIRSPGLGDTAMYLCATSRMTGARGGNTIYFGEGSWLTVV.

The J gene is TRBJ1-1, the V gene TRBV19, with TRBD1 as a possible D gene (6 bases). The germline gives CDR1 LNHDA, CDR2 SQIVND (reference sequence). The CDR3 is 12 amino acids. V lost 11 bases and J 3 bases, leaving 13 bases between the germline ends. This CDR3 reads CAEIRGHTEAFF. The CDR3 coding sequence is TGTGCCGAAATACGGGGGCACACTGAAGCTTTCTTT.

The chain links TRBV29-1 to TRBJ1-5; tentatively, D is TRBD1 (5 bases). With 5 bases removed from V and 7 bases from J, the gap between germline ends came to 15 bases. This CDR3 has 13 residues. Per the germline V gene, CDR1 is SQVTM and CDR2 is ANQGSEA. The chain's CDR3 is CSVRVGGAQPQHF. CDR3 DNA sequence: TGCAGCGTTAGGGTGGGGGGAGCACAGCCCCAGCATTTT.

The CDR3 reads CARGDRGYGYTF. CDR3 DNA sequence: TGTGCTAGGGGGGACAGGGGCTATGGCTACACCTTC. The genes are TRBV25-1 and TRBJ1-2; 10 bases agree with TRBD1. CDR1 is MGHDK, CDR2 SYGVNS, per germline. The CDR3 length is 12 residues.

This clonotype occurred many times. This chain links TRBV7-9 with TRBJ2-2; 8 bases line up with TRBD2. The CDR3 runs 13 residues. J lost 7 bases, V lost 10 bases, and 8 bases had no gene match. Germline V gene lookup returns CDR1 SEHNR and CDR2 FQNEAQ (reference sequence). The CDR3 here is CATTGTRSGELFF. CDR3 DNA sequence: TGTGCCACAACCGGGACTAGGAGCGGGGAGCTGTTTTTT.

This clonotype appeared many times. The DNA of the CDR3 is TGTGCCAGCAGCCATGGACACCGGCCTAACTATGGCTACACCTTC. Protein: CASSHGHRPNYGYTF. The chain combines TRBV5-4 with TRBJ1-2; TRBD1 might be the D (5 bases). The CDR3 has 15 amino acids. CDR1 is SGHNT and CDR2 is YYREEE in the germline V gene (reference sequence). Trimming pared 4 bases from V and 0 bases from J, leaving 13 bases between. Full variable domain (remainder filled in from reference TRBV5-4 and TRBJ1-2): ETGVTQSPTHLIKTRGQQVTLRCSSQSGHNTVSWYQQALGQGPQFIFQYYREEENGRGNFPPRFSGLQFPNYSSELNVNALELDDSALYLCASSHGHRPNYGYTFGSGTRLTVV.

As regards this clonotype: Germline and junction disagree at one end, which may indicate a read error. This chain links TRBV9 with TRBJ2-7, with a weak D call TRBD1 (5 bases). Germline V gene data show CDR1 as SGDLS and CDR2 as YYNGEE. This CDR3 has 14 residues. Here the CDR3 DNA reads TGTACCAGCAGAGATCGTTCGACAGAATACGAGCAGTACTTC. This codes for CTSRDRSTEYEQYF.

This clonotype came up a few times. The V gene is TRBV25-1, the J gene TRBJ1-4; 8 nucleotides match TRBD1. This CDR3 has 14 residues. V dropped 4 bases and J dropped 6; count of bases not matched to a gene: 4. Germline V gene data show CDR1 as MGHDK and CDR2 as SYGVNS. The DNA of the CDR3 is TGTGCCAGCAGTGGGAGGACAGGGTATGAAAAACTGTTTTTT. Its protein is CASSGRTGYEKLFF.

This clonotype was counted many times. The rearrangement uses TRBV20-1 and TRBJ1-1; no definite D call. Germline-derived CDR1 and CDR2 are DFQATT and SNEGSKA (reference sequence). With 1 base removed from V and 6 bases from J, the gap between germline ends came to 9 bases. The CDR3 is 12 amino acids. The CDR3 nucleotides are TGCAGTGCTAGAGGGGAAGTGGCTGAAGCTTTCTTT. Residues: CSARGEVAEAFF.

The chain employs TRBV10-2 and TRBJ1-1, with D possibly matching TRBD1 (5 bases). The CDR3 is 14 amino acids. V dropped 9 bases and J dropped 5 bases, with 19 bases sitting between them. CDR1 WSHSY and CDR2 SAAADI come from the germline V gene. The CDR3 bases are TGCGCCAGTTACTTGGACACGCGGAATACTGAAGCTTTCTTT. Its translation is CASYLDTRNTEAFF.

In its sample, this clonotype was seen many times. This chain uses TRBV2 with TRBJ2-7; D perhaps matches TRBD2 (6 bases). Per germline, CDR1 SNHLY and CDR2 FYNNEI. The CDR3 contains 15 residues. Deletions cut 7 bases from V and 5 bases from J, with 21 bases between. CDR3 in DNA: TGTGCCAGCACTTTGGAGGGTAGGGTAGGAGACGAGCAGTACTTC. Translation: CASTLEGRVGDEQYF.

This clonotype appeared many times. V and J are TRBV13 and TRBJ1-1, with TRBD1 as a possible D gene (5 bases). From germline, CDR1 is PRHDT and CDR2 FYEKMQ (reference sequence). CDR3 length: 15 amino acids. Trimming removed 4 bases at V and 3 bases at J, with 15 bases between. CDR3 sequence (DNA): TGTGCCAGCAGCTCTGGGACCGCTGGGGACACTGAAGCTTTCTTT. Translating gives CASSSGTAGDTEAFF.

This clonotype was counted ten times or more. The chain's CDR3 is CASSHYVLAREDGYTF. The DNA for the CDR3 is TGTGCCAGCAGCCATTACGTGCTGGCCAGGGAGGATGGCTACACCTTC. This sequence joins TRBV7-8 and TRBJ1-2; D perhaps matches TRBD1 (5 bases). Trimming stripped 5 bases from V and 6 bases from J, with 22 bases between. This CDR3 comprises 16 residues. Per the germline V gene, CDR1 is SGHVS and CDR2 is FQNEAQ.